These 17 T cell receptor beta chains came from one sample sequenced in a study of beta chain features in type 1 diabetes. Of the isolated RNA, all was reverse transcribed, and so the sequenced material was expressed TCRB transcripts. Profiling relied on immunoSEQ multiplex PCR, and the TCRdb table lists in-frame clones only, not all of them. The table includes 300,000 to 450,000 clones, about 20% detected once. Sequencing input: naive CD4+ T cells from blood. These receptors came from a young woman in good health.

This clone has just a few counts. The V and J genes are TRBV29-1 and TRBJ1-5; a possible D gene is TRBD1 (6 bases). Germline V lookup: CDR1 SQVTM, CDR2 ANQGSEA. The ends were cut back, 3 bases at V and 2 bases at J, with 11 bases in the middle. The CDR3 spans 14 residues. CDR3 DNA sequence: TGCAGCGTTGAGTGGGCAGGGGGCAATCAGCCCCAGCATTTT. Translated, it gives CSVEWAGGNQPQHF.

Only a few counts were recorded for this clone. The chain has TRBV11-2 and TRBJ2-1; TRBD2 aligns across 10 bases. Germline-derived CDR1 and CDR2 are SGHAT and FQNNGV. CDR3 length equals 15 residues. V lost 4 bases, J lost 7 bases, and 7 bases stayed unmatched. CDR3 DNA: TGTGCCAGCAGCTCGCTAGCGGGAGTCGGGAATGAGCAGTTCTTC. It specifies CASSSLAGVGNEQFF. The full variable domain, rest sourced from reference TRBV11-2 and TRBJ2-1, is EAGVAQSPRYKIIEKRQSVAFWCNPISGHATLYWYQQILGQGPKLLIQFQNNGVVDDSQLPKDRFSAERLKGVDSTLKIQPAKLEDSAVYLCASSSLAGVGNEQFFGPGTRLTVL.

This clone was seen only a few times. CDR3 protein: CASSVTGYGYTF. The CDR3 DNA follows: TGTGCCAGTAGCGTGACAGGCTATGGCTACACCTTC. The chain recombines TRBV19 with TRBJ1-2, with D possibly being TRBD1 (6 bases). The CDR3 is 12 amino acids. V was trimmed by 6 bases and J by 4 bases, leaving 9 bases between them. Germline V gene data show CDR1 as LNHDA and CDR2 as SQIVND (reference sequence).

This clone was observed a handful of times. The CDR3 DNA sequence: TGTGCCATCAGTGAGTCGGGGACTAGCGGGATTGGGGAGCAGTTCTTC. Protein sequence: CAISESGTSGIGEQFF. The chain recombines TRBV10-3 with TRBJ2-1; 13 positions agree with TRBD2. The CDR3 contains 16 residues. The germline gives CDR1 ENHRY, CDR2 SYGVKD. J lost 10 bases, V lost 0 bases, and 6 bases had no gene match.

This rearrangement joins TRBV7-9 to TRBJ1-1; 8 bases are a match to TRBD1. V shed 5 bases, J shed 0 bases, and the junction held 14 bases outside the gene matches. Germline CDR1 and CDR2: SEHNR and FQNEAQ (reference sequence). The CDR3 contains 18 residues. The CDR3 DNA reads as TGTGCCAGCAGCCCCACTAACAGGGGGGGCAGGATGAACACTGAAGCTTTCTTT. Translation: CASSPTNRGGRMNTEAFF.

The chain employs TRBV5-1 and TRBJ2-7; TRBD1 might be the D (5 bases). V lost 1 base and J 2 bases, leaving 10 bases between the germline ends. The CDR3 is 14 amino acids. CDR1 is SGHRS and CDR2 is YFSETQ in the germline V gene. CDR3 amino acids: CASSLYQGPYEQYF. The CDR3 DNA follows: TGCGCCAGCAGCTTGTATCAGGGCCCCTACGAGCAGTACTTC.

This rearrangement joins TRBV5-1 to TRBJ2-2, with D perhaps matching TRBD2 (6 bases). CDR3 length: 17 amino acids. Germline CDR1 SGHRS, CDR2 YFSETQ. V was clipped by 4 bases and J by 4 bases, with 20 bases between them. The CDR3 DNA reads as TGCGCCAGCAGCCACCGGTTGGGGCAGGGAGGCACCGGGGAGCTGTTTTTT. Translation gives CASSHRLGQGGTGELFF.

This clone was counted a single time. The chain combines TRBV30 with TRBJ2-1; 10 positions match TRBD2. The CDR3 length is 16 residues. Germline CDR1 GTSNPN, CDR2 SVGIG (reference sequence). Trimming at V came to 3 bases and at J to 5 bases, leaving 10 bases not matched to a gene. The CDR3 loop reads CAWRLASGRLNNEQFF. As DNA, the CDR3 is TGTGCCTGGAGGTTGGCTAGCGGGAGACTTAACAATGAGCAGTTCTTC.

The rearrangement uses TRBV5-6 and TRBJ2-7; 7 positions match TRBD1. Germline lookup yields CDR1 SGHDT and CDR2 YYEEEE. The CDR3 has 15 residues. J lost 2 bases, V lost 4 bases, and 9 bases had no gene match. CDR3 residues: CASSRGGRSTYEQYF. The CDR3 DNA is TGTGCCAGCAGCCGAGGGGGCAGGAGCACCTACGAGCAGTACTTC.

This clone was observed a handful of times. The chain couples TRBV14 to TRBJ1-2, with D perhaps TRBD1 (5 bases). The germline gives CDR1 SGHDN, CDR2 FVKESK. V was cut by 1 base and J by 8 bases, with 11 bases left in between. The CDR3 is 13 residues long. The CDR3 sequence is CASSQVREGGYTF. The CDR3 DNA is TGTGCCAGCAGCCAAGTCAGGGAGGGAGGCTACACCTTC. Together with reference TRBV14 and TRBJ1-2, the CDR3 gives the full variable domain: EAGVTQFPSHSVIEKGQTVTLRCDPISGHDNLYWYRRVMGKEIKFLLHFVKESKQDESGMPNNRFLAERTGGTYSTLKVQPAELEDSGVYFCASSQVREGGYTFGSGTRLTVV.

As for this clone: Other nucleotide sequences from this sample produce the same CDR3. This chain joins TRBV11-2 and TRBJ2-7; 7 bases are a match to TRBD1. Germline V CDR1 and CDR2: SGHAT, FQNNGV. With V trimmed by 4 bases and J by 0 bases, 6 bases remained unmatched. CDR3 length: 15 residues. In nucleotides, the CDR3 is TGTGCCAGCAGCTCCACAGGGGCGAGCTCCTACGAGCAGTACTTC. Amino acid sequence: CASSSTGASSYEQYF.

This clone showed up just a few times. V is TRBV19 and J is TRBJ2-3, with D perhaps TRBD1 (6 bases). The V end was cut by 3 bases, the J end by 2 bases, with 9 bases between. This CDR3 region has 14 residues. Per germline, CDR1 LNHDA and CDR2 SQIVND (reference sequence). Written as DNA, the CDR3 is TGTGCCAGTAGTATGGACAGTCTCACAGATACGCAGTATTTT. Translating it yields CASSMDSLTDTQYF.

This clone was seen only a few times. This sequence joins TRBV6-1 and TRBJ1-5; no reliable D call. The CDR3 spans 15 residues. Deletions cut 7 bases from V and 7 bases from J, with 20 bases between. Germline assignment: CDR1 MNHNS and CDR2 SASEGT. The CDR3 loop is CASTGWAGEGQPQHF. The CDR3 coding sequence is TGTGCCAGCACGGGGTGGGCAGGCGAGGGACAGCCCCAGCATTTT.

This chain connects TRBV28 to TRBJ2-5; D may be TRBD1 (5 bases). V was trimmed by 6 bases and J by 11 bases, leaving 13 bases between them. CDR3 length: 11 amino acids. Germline-derived CDR1 and CDR2 are MDHEN and SYDVKM. Written as DNA, the CDR3 is TGTGCCAGCAGAGCTCAGGGCCATCAGTACTTC. As protein: CASRAQGHQYF.

There are a few counts of this clone. The J gene is TRBJ2-7, the V gene TRBV19, with D perhaps TRBD2 (7 bases). This CDR3 has 13 amino acids. Germline CDR1 is LNHDA and CDR2 is SQIVND (reference sequence). Trimming removed 5 bases at V and 6 bases at J, with 14 bases between. CDR3 sequence (DNA): TGTGCCAGTAGTCCCAGGGGAGGGGTCGAGCAGTACTTC. This encodes CASSPRGGVEQYF.

The CDR3 sequence: CAISESTRGHGQFF. The CDR3 DNA follows: TGTGCCATCAGTGAGTCTACTAGAGGGCACGGGCAGTTCTTC. The V and J genes are TRBV10-3 and TRBJ2-1, with D perhaps TRBD2 (5 bases). Germline CDR1 ENHRY, CDR2 SYGVKD. The V and J ends lost 0 bases and 12 bases respectively, with 15 bases between them. The CDR3 runs 14 residues.

The chain links TRBV29-1 to TRBJ1-2, with TRBD1 identical over 10 bases. Germline values: CDR1 SQVTM, CDR2 ANQGSEA. The ends lost 3 bases at V and 7 bases at J; junction bases unmatched: 8. This CDR3 is 14 amino acids long. In DNA, the CDR3 is TGCAGCGTTGATTCTGGACAGGGGGTGCTTGGCTACACCTTC. Its translation is CSVDSGQGVLGYTF.